This TCR beta chain derives from a study of Tregs in tolerant kidney transplant recipients. Germline-derived CDR1 and CDR2 are SGHRS and YFSETQ. This CDR3 region has 13 residues. The V and J ends lost 2 bases and 6 bases, in that order; junction bases with no gene match: 3. Only in-frame clones appear in the TCRdb table, and some are missing; sequencing was by immunoSEQ multiplex PCR. The table includes about 20,000 clones, 65% detected once. Notes on this clone: Its antigen remains unidentified.

This clonotype was sampled from a human donor in good health. Sequenced material: Tregs from blood cultured with allogeneic cells. The chain is built from TRBV5-1 and TRBJ2-3; 7 bases agree with TRBD2. The CDR3 region has the DNA TGCGCCAGCAGCTTATCGCGGGGGGATACGCAGTATTTT. Translating gives CASSLSRGDTQYF.